This is a list of T cell receptor beta chains from one sample in a study of vaccination effects on CD4 cells after COVID-19. These receptors have no known antigen. Data came from immunoSEQ multiplex PCR; TCRdb stores just in-frame clones and leaves some out. The table lists some 70,000 clones, approximately 80% of them singletons. The sequences come from CD4+ T cells from PBMCs cultured with HCoV-229E spike peptides, collected after COVID-19 vaccination. These receptors all stem from a human donor who received a COVID-19 vaccine. Both conserved end residues are part of each CDR3. D genes are given only for firm matches. The listing skips clone size in some rows; elsewhere it reads once, few, many or a size class.

CDR3 protein,V gene,J gene,clone size,D gene,CDR3 length
CSASVQDGYTF,TRBV20-1,TRBJ1-2,.,.,11
CASSQERGAPYNEQFF,TRBV14,TRBJ2-1,.,.,16
CASSPQGANTDTQYF,TRBV18,TRBJ2-3,.,TRBD1,15
CASSLSREDTQYF,TRBV7-3,TRBJ2-3,once,.,13
CASISRLGIPGELFF,TRBV7-2,TRBJ2-2,.,.,15
CASSRSTAFVDGYTF,TRBV19,TRBJ1-2,few,.,15
CASTKDGWRETQYF,TRBV5-1,TRBJ2-5,.,.,14
CAWSGSTGYNSPLHF,TRBV30,TRBJ1-6,.,TRBD1,15
CATSRSLESNEQFF,TRBV15,TRBJ2-1,.,.,14
CASSVEGDRSTRSGNTIYF,TRBV9,TRBJ1-3,few,TRBD1,19
CASSLGQGASNEKLFF,TRBV7-2,TRBJ1-4,once,TRBD1,16
CASRNGATNEKLFF,TRBV6-5,TRBJ1-4,.,.,14
CASSEHSMGSTEAFF,TRBV19,TRBJ1-1,.,.,15
CASSVGGGASYNEQFF,TRBV9,TRBJ2-1,few,TRBD2,16
CASSLWGGGADTQYF,TRBV5-1,TRBJ2-3,.,TRBD2,15
CASSQVYGGVRETQYF,TRBV4-1,TRBJ2-5,.,TRBD2,16
CATSRDQAGGGDTQYF,TRBV15,TRBJ2-3,.,TRBD2,16
CASSPSTGNTEAFF,TRBV3-1/TRBV3-2,TRBJ1-1,.,.,14
CATSDSGSTDTQYF,TRBV24-1,TRBJ2-3,.,.,14
CASSSQPGQGPDTQYF,TRBV7-8,TRBJ2-3,few,TRBD1,16
CASSVSRGRGTQYF,TRBV19,TRBJ2-3,.,.,14
CATSDTRGNYGYTF,TRBV24-1,TRBJ1-2,once,TRBD1,14
CASSLRTAGRAGELFF,TRBV7-2,TRBJ2-2,.,.,16
CASSAWIGGDGNTIYF,TRBV11-1,TRBJ1-3,.,TRBD1,16